These 21 T cell receptor beta chains originate from one sample sequenced in a study of blood T cells in healthy people across ages. A sample-barcoded 5' primer and a J-beta primer mix were used in a second PCR of roughly 7 to 12 cycles. Using its own MiXCR run on the 5' RACE reads, TCRdb lists one record per CDR3 protein. The repertoire holds some 1.5 million distinct CDR3 sequences, approximately 30% seen once, with less than 9.5% in the top ten. The specimen sequenced was blood. These TCRs come from a woman in her 30s in good health.

Points on this clonotype: One base away lies a much larger clone, so this may be a sequencing read error. The CDR3 DNA is TGTGCCAGCAGTAGGACGGGTGCCTACAATGAGCAGGTCTTC. Protein: CASSRTGAYNEQVF. V usage is TRBV6-4 and J usage is TRBJ2-1, with D hard to call. The CDR3 covers 14 residues. Looked up from germline, CDR1 is MRHNA and CDR2 is SNTAGT.

The chain carries TRBV18 and TRBJ2-1, with 7 bases aligning to TRBD2. V lost 3 bases to trimming and J lost 0 bases; unmatched junction nucleotides: 8. The CDR3 runs 17 residues. Germline lookup yields CDR1 KGHSH and CDR2 LQKENI. The CDR3 DNA sequence: TGTGCCAGCTCACCCCAACCGGGACTAACCTCCTACAATGAGCAGTTCTTC. The encoded protein is CASSPQPGLTSYNEQFF.

This clonotype was detected only a few times. The gene calls are TRBV19 and TRBJ1-5, with TRBD1 identical over 8 bases. The length of the CDR3 is 15 residues. Germline-derived CDR1 and CDR2 are LNHDA and SQIVND (reference sequence). J gave up 2 bases and V 3 bases, and 3 bases lay outside the gene matches. The CDR3 loop reads CASSIDRGRNQPQHF. The CDR3 nucleotides read TGTGCCAGTAGTATCGACAGGGGCCGCAATCAGCCCCAGCATTTT.

The V and J genes are TRBV7-2 and TRBJ2-1, with D tentatively TRBD1 (6 bases). This CDR3 is 15 amino acids long. V was trimmed by 5 bases and J by 2 bases, leaving 13 bases between them. From germline, CDR1 is SGHTA and CDR2 FQGNSA. The CDR3 DNA follows: TGTGCCAGCAGCCCCGGGACATTAACCTACAATGAGCAGTTCTTC. Its protein is CASSPGTLTYNEQFF.

This clonotype was observed many times. V is TRBV15 and J is TRBJ2-1, with D perhaps TRBD1 (5 bases). Between the trimmed V and J ends, which lost 0 bases and 9 bases, there was a span of 12 bases. Per the germline V gene, CDR1 is LNHNV and CDR2 is YYDKDF (reference sequence). The CDR3 is 14 amino acids. The CDR3 loop reads CATSRDATDVEQFF. The CDR3 DNA is TGTGCCACCAGCAGAGACGCGACAGATGTTGAGCAGTTCTTC.

At least ten counts were recorded for this clonotype. The chain employs TRBV12-5 and TRBJ2-1, with D possibly TRBD2 on 7 matching bases. CDR3 length: 14 amino acids. The germline V gene encodes CDR1 LGHNT and CDR2 FRNRAP. V gave up 5 bases and J gave up 7 bases, with 15 bases separating them. The CDR3 DNA reads as TGTGCTAGTGGTCCCCCCGGGGGGCGAAATGAGCAGTTCTTC. As protein: CASGPPGGRNEQFF. The complete variable domain, with remaining parts taken from reference TRBV12-5 and TRBJ2-1, reads DARVTQTPRHKVTEMGQEVTMRCQPILGHNTVFWYRQTMMQGLELLAYFRNRAPLDDSGMPKDRFSAEMPDATLATLKIQPSEPRDSAVYFCASGPPGGRNEQFFGPGTRLTVL.

The chain links TRBV2 to TRBJ2-7; D is unclear. Germline assignment: CDR1 SNHLY and CDR2 FYNNEI. V was pared by 0 bases and J by 0 bases, with 9 bases between. This CDR3 spans 15 amino acids. As DNA, the CDR3 is TGTGCCAGCAGTGAAGCCCGGGCAGTCTCCTACGAGCAGTACTTC. This sequence encodes CASSEARAVSYEQYF.

This clonotype came up a few times. The chain is built from TRBV18 and TRBJ2-5; D perhaps matches TRBD1 (5 bases). The CDR3 consists of 13 residues. The germline V gene has CDR1 KGHSH and CDR2 LQKENI. Trimming took off 8 bases at V and 3 bases at J, with 13 bases between the two ends. CDR3 sequence reads: CASGKGPEETQYF. CDR3 sequence (DNA): TGTGCCAGCGGTAAGGGGCCGGAAGAGACCCAGTACTTC.

This clonotype was picked up a small number of times. The chain links TRBV4-1 to TRBJ2-7, with D perhaps matching TRBD1 (6 bases). CDR3 length: 15 amino acids. Trimming stripped 4 bases from V and 2 bases from J, with 15 bases between. Per the germline V gene, CDR1 is MGHRA and CDR2 is YSYEKL. The DNA of the CDR3 is TGCGCCAGCAGCCCGCTACAAACAGGGCCCTACGAGCAGTACTTC. This gives the protein CASSPLQTGPYEQYF.

The rearrangement uses TRBV30 and TRBJ2-7; TRBD2 matches 12 bases. The CDR3 is made up of 14 amino acids. The V and J ends lost 7 bases and 0 bases, in that order; junction bases with no gene match: 4. The germline gives CDR1 GTSNPN, CDR2 SVGIG (reference sequence). The CDR3 nucleotides are TGTGCCTATACTAGCGGGGGGAGCTCCTACGAGCAGTACTTC. This sequence encodes CAYTSGGSSYEQYF.

This clonotype was picked up many times. DNA of the CDR3: TGTTCGGGGGGCGCTTACACAGATACGCAGTATTTT. It encodes CSGGAYTDTQYF. The rearrangement uses TRBV30 and TRBJ2-3, with D possibly TRBD2 on 7 matching bases. From germline, CDR1 is GTSNPN and CDR2 SVGIG (reference sequence). CDR3 length: 12 residues.

The V call is TRBV7-8, the J call TRBJ2-7, with 11 bases matching TRBD2. The J call may be in error: the DNA end matches TRBJ2-5 better. Germline lookup yields CDR1 SGHVS and CDR2 FQNEAQ. The CDR3 has 18 amino acids. This chain's CDR3 is CASSFKVASGGIRETQYF. CDR3 coding DNA: TGTGCCAGCAGCTTTAAGGTGGCTAGCGGGGGGATCCGAGAGACCCAGTACTTC.

The chain uses TRBV5-1 and TRBJ2-1; TRBD1 agrees at 11 bases. This CDR3 contains 15 residues. J gave up 8 bases and V 3 bases, and 7 bases lay outside the gene matches. Germline CDR1 is SGHRS and CDR2 is YFSETQ. The CDR3 coding sequence is TGCGCCAGCAGCTCTACGGGACAGGGGGAGGATGAGCAGTTCTTC. It yields the protein CASSSTGQGEDEQFF.

This clonotype was recorded at least ten times. J is TRBJ2-3 and V is TRBV29-1, with 16 bases identical to TRBD2. The CDR3 sequence is 17 residues long. The V gene's germline CDR1 is SQVTM and CDR2 ANQGSEA. The V segment lost 4 bases and the J segment 8 bases; nucleotides outside the gene matches: 12. CDR3 in DNA: TGCAGCGTTGGAGACCCGGGACTAGCGGGAGGGCGGACTACGCAGTATTTT. This gives the protein CSVGDPGLAGGRTTQYF.

The gene calls are TRBV20-1 and TRBJ2-7, with 8 positions matching TRBD1. CDR3 length equals 14 residues. After removal of 4 bases from V and 1 base from J, the junction contained 6 bases not matched to a gene. CDR1 and CDR2 (germline): DFQATT, SNEGSKA (reference sequence). The CDR3 protein is CSATGGTISYEQYF. In nucleotides, the CDR3 is TGCAGTGCTACAGGGGGCACCATTTCCTACGAGCAGTACTTC.

This chain joins TRBV10-3 and TRBJ2-2; no firm D call. The CDR3 is 12 amino acids. Per germline, CDR1 ENHRY and CDR2 SYGVKD. V was clipped by 3 bases and J by 6 bases, with 5 bases between them. CDR3 in amino acids: CAISDGAGELFF. The DNA for the CDR3 is TGTGCCATCAGTGATGGGGCCGGGGAGCTGTTTTTT.

This clonotype appeared a few times. The rearrangement joins TRBV7-9 to TRBJ1-1; D remains ambiguous. The CDR3 runs 13 residues. Between the trimmed V and J ends, which lost 1 base and 8 bases, there was a span of 11 bases. Germline CDR1 and CDR2: SEHNR and FQNEAQ (reference sequence). Here the CDR3 DNA reads TGTGCCAGCAGCTTAGTTCAGAATCAAGAAGCTTTCTTT. As protein: CASSLVQNQEAFF. Together with reference TRBV7-9 and TRBJ1-1, the CDR3 gives the full variable domain: DTGVSQNPRHKITKRGQNVTFRCDPISEHNRLYWYRQTLGQGPEFLTYFQNEAQLEKSRLLSDRFSAERPKGSFSTLEIQRTEQGDSAMYLCASSLVQNQEAFFGQGTRLTVV.

To note about this clonotype: A read error may account for a junction end that differs from germline. The genes are TRBV7-9 and TRBJ2-3; D is unresolved. This CDR3 spans 15 amino acids. CDR1 and CDR2 (germline): SEHNR, FQNEAQ (reference sequence). CDR3 sequence: CVSSPRLLSTDTQYF. The DNA of the CDR3 is TGTGTCAGCAGCCCCCGTCTCCTGAGCACAGATACGCAGTATTTT.

This clonotype came up a few times. The gene calls are TRBV3-1 and TRBJ2-1; perhaps TRBD2 as D (6 bases). The CDR3 covers 16 residues. Germline V gives CDR1 LGHDT, CDR2 YNNKEL (reference sequence). Trimming cost V 0 bases and J 0 bases, with 9 bases left between them. In DNA, the CDR3 is TGTGCCAGCAGCCAAGAAGGAGGGGTCTCCTACAATGAGCAGTTCTTC. Protein sequence: CASSQEGGVSYNEQFF.

This clonotype was seen more than once but under ten times. The rearrangement uses TRBV7-9 and TRBJ2-3, with D unclear. The germline V gene encodes CDR1 SEHNR and CDR2 FQNEAQ (reference sequence). V gave up 4 bases and J gave up 0 bases, with 14 bases separating them. The CDR3 sequence is 16 residues long. Written as DNA, the CDR3 is TGTGCCAGCAGCTCGAGGTGGGATCCTAGCACAGATACGCAGTATTTT. It specifies CASSSRWDPSTDTQYF. Supplemented by reference TRBV7-9 and TRBJ2-3, the full variable domain reads DTGVSQNPRHKITKRGQNVTFRCDPISEHNRLYWYRQTLGQGPEFLTYFQNEAQLEKSRLLSDRFSAERPKGSFSTLEIQRTEQGDSAMYLCASSSRWDPSTDTQYFGPGTRLTVL.

This clonotype was detected only a few times. Here the CDR3 DNA reads TGCGCCAGCAGCTCCCAGGGGACATTCTCTGGGGCCAACGTCCTGACTTTC. Encoded protein: CASSSQGTFSGANVLTF. The chain has TRBV5-1 and TRBJ2-6; tentative D call: TRBD1 (6 bases). V lost 3 bases and J 0 bases, leaving 13 bases between the germline ends. CDR1 SGHRS and CDR2 YFSETQ come from the germline V gene. The CDR3 runs 17 residues.